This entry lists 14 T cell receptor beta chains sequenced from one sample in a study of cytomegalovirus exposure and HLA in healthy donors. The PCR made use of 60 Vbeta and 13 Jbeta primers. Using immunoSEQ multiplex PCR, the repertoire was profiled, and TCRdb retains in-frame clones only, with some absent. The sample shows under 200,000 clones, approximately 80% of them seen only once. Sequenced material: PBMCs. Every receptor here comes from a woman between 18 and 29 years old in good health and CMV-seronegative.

Here the CDR3 reads CSVWGLAHPEQFF. The CDR3 coding sequence is TGCAGCGTGTGGGGACTAGCTCATCCTGAGCAGTTCTTC. This chain joins TRBV29-1 and TRBJ2-1, with 9 bases aligning to TRBD2. Per the germline V gene, CDR1 is SQVTM and CDR2 is ANQGSEA. The V and J ends lost 6 bases and 9 bases, in that order; junction bases with no gene match: 9. The CDR3 covers 13 residues.

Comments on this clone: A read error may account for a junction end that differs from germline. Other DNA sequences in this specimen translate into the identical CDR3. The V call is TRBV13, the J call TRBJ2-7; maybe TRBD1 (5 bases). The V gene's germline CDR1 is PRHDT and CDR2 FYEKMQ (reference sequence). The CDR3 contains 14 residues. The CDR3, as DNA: TGCGCCAGCAGCTTAGTAGGGGACTCCTACGAGCAGTACTTC. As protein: CASSLVGDSYEQYF.

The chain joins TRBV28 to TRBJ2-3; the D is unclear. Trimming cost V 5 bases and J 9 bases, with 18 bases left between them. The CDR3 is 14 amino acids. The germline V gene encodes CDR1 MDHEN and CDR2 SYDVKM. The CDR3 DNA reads TGTGCCAGCAGTGTCTTTAGAGTCCGTCCAACGCAGTATTTT. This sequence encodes CASSVFRVRPTQYF.

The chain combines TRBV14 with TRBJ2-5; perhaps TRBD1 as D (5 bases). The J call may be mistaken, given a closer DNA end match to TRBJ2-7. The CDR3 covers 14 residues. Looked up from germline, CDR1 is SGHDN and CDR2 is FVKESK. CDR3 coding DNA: TGTGCCAGCAGCCAACAGGGTCTTGGCTACGAGCAGTACTTC. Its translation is CASSQQGLGYEQYF.

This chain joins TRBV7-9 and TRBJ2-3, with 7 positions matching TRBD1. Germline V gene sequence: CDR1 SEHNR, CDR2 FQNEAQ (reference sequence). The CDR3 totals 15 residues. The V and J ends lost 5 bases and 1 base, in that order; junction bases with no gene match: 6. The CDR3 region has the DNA TGTGCCAGCAGCCTTTACAGGGGAGGCACAGATACGCAGTATTTT. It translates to CASSLYRGGTDTQYF.

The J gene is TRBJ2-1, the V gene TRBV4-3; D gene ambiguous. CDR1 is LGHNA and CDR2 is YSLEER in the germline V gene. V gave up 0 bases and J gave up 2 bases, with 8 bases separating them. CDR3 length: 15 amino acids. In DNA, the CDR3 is TGCGCCAGCAGCCAAGATGCGAGTCCCTACAATGAGCAGTTCTTC. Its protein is CASSQDASPYNEQFF.

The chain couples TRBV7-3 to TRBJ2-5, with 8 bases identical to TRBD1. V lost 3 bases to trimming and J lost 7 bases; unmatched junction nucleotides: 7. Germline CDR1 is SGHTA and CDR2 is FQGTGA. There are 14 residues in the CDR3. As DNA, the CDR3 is TGTGCCAGCAGCTTCACAGGGGGGTTAGGGACCCAGTACTTC. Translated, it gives CASSFTGGLGTQYF.

CDR3 sequence: CASSSRRSYEQYF. The CDR3 DNA is TGTGCCAGCAGCTCTAGACGCAGTTACGAGCAGTACTTC. The chain uses TRBV13 and TRBJ2-7, with D unclear. Looked up from germline, CDR1 is PRHDT and CDR2 is FYEKMQ (reference sequence). The V and J ends lost 4 bases and 4 bases respectively, with 11 bases between them. CDR3 length: 13 residues. The full variable domain, rest sourced from reference TRBV13 and TRBJ2-7, is AAGVIQSPRHLIKEKRETATLKCYPIPRHDTVYWYQQGPGQDPQFLISFYEKMQSDKGSIPDRFSAQQFSDYHSELNMSSLELGDSALYFCASSSRRSYEQYFGPGTRLTVT.

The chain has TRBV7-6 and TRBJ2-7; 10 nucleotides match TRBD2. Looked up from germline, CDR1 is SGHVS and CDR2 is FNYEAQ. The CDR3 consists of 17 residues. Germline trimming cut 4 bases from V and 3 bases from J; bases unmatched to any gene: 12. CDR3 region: CASSSGGFRTSGYEQYF. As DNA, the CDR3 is TGTGCCAGCAGCTCCGGAGGCTTTAGGACTAGCGGCTACGAGCAGTACTTC.

In nucleotides, the CDR3 is TGCGCCAGCAGCCAAGATCGGGGGCGTAGCGGGGAGAGGTTCTACGAGCAGTACTTC. It is translated as CASSQDRGRSGERFYEQYF. The chain uses TRBV4-3 and TRBJ2-7, with 8 positions matching TRBD2. The junction had 16 bases not matched to a gene; V was cut back by 0 bases and J by 3 bases. The V gene's germline CDR1 is LGHNA and CDR2 YSLEER. This CDR3 comprises 19 residues.

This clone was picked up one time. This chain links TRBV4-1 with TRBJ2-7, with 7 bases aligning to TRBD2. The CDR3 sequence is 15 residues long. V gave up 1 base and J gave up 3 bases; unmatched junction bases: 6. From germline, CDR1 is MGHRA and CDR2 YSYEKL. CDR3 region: CASSQGLLAVYEQYF. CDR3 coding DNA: TGCGCCAGCAGCCAAGGTCTTCTAGCGGTCTACGAGCAGTACTTC.

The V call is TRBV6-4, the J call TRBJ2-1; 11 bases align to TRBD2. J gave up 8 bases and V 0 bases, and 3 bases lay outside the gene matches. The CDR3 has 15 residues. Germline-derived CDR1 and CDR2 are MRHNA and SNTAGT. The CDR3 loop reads CASSDSTSGSHEQFF. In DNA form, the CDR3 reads TGTGCCAGCAGTGACTCCACTAGCGGGAGCCATGAGCAGTTCTTC.

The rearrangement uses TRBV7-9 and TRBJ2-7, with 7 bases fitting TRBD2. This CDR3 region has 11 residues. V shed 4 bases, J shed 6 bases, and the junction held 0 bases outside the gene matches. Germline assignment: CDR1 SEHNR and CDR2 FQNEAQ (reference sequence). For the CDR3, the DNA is TGTGCCAGCAGCTGGGGGGGCGAGCAGTACTTC. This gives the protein CASSWGGEQYF.

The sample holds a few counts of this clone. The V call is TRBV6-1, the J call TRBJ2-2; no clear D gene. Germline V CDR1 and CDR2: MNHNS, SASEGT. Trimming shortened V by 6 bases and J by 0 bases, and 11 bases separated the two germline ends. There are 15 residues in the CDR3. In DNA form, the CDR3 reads TGTGCCAGCAGGGGCTCTATCGCGAACACCGGGGAGCTGTTTTTT. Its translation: CASRGSIANTGELFF.